The 28 T cell receptor beta chains reported below all come from one sample, sequenced in a study of T cell changes during pregnancy in multiple sclerosis (dated by TCRdb to between 2017 and 2020). The library was obtained by the immunoSEQ multiplex PCR assay. The clones in this table, taken by TCRdb from immuneACCESS, are in-frame only. Not every clone is retained; where verified, under half of the shortfall comes from an unresolved V gene, and the cause of the rest is unknown. The sample table shows fewer than 70,000 clones, and roughly 90% are seen once. Approximately 1.5% of the sample comes from the top ten. The sample here was peripheral blood, taken in the second trimester of pregnancy. Receptor source: a female donor with multiple sclerosis, enrolled in a pregnancy study.

The V call is TRBV29-1, the J call TRBJ1-1; D is possibly TRBD1 (6 bases). Germline V gene sequence: CDR1 SQVTM, CDR2 ANQGSEA. Trimming pared 3 bases from V and 4 bases from J, leaving 12 bases between. The CDR3 length is 13 residues. This CDR3 reads CSVDGRGSTEAFF. The CDR3 bases are TGCAGCGTTGACGGCAGGGGCTCCACTGAAGCTTTCTTT.

The chain is built from TRBV5-6 and TRBJ2-1, with 7 bases identical to TRBD2. The V gene's germline CDR1 is SGHDT and CDR2 YYEEEE. V lost 2 bases to trimming and J lost 4 bases; unmatched junction nucleotides: 3. The CDR3 extends over 14 amino acids. CDR3 nucleotides: TGTGCCAGCAGCTTTCTAGCGGAATACAATGAGCAGTTCTTC. Protein product: CASSFLAEYNEQFF.

This sequence joins TRBV19 and TRBJ2-1, with 12 bases identical to TRBD2. Germline CDR1 is LNHDA and CDR2 is SQIVND (reference sequence). The junction had 5 bases not matched to a gene; V was cut back by 5 bases and J by 6 bases. The CDR3 consists of 15 residues. CDR3 in amino acids: CASSPLAGGINEQFF. The DNA for the CDR3 is TGTGCCAGTAGTCCGCTAGCGGGAGGGATCAATGAGCAGTTCTTC.

The chain carries TRBV14 and TRBJ2-5, with 12 positions matching TRBD2. Trimming at V came to 3 bases and at J to 4 bases, leaving 6 bases not matched to a gene. Germline V CDR1 and CDR2: SGHDN, FVKESK. The length of the CDR3 is 16 residues. The CDR3 sequence: CASSQILAGGLETQYF. The CDR3 nucleotides are TGTGCCAGCAGCCAGATACTAGCGGGAGGTCTAGAGACCCAGTACTTC.

The chain's CDR3 is CASSSAGPRQPQHF. The CDR3 coding sequence is TGTGCCAGCAGTTCCGCAGGGCCGAGGCAGCCCCAGCATTTT. This rearrangement joins TRBV27 to TRBJ1-5; D might be TRBD1 (5 bases). V was clipped by 4 bases and J by 7 bases, with 14 bases between them. The CDR3 has 14 amino acids. Germline CDR1 and CDR2: MNHEY and SMNVEV (reference sequence).

With regard to this clone: Other DNA sequences in this specimen translate into the identical CDR3. The chain uses TRBV6-5 and TRBJ2-2; 11 bases are a match to TRBD2. Germline-derived CDR1 and CDR2 are MNHEY and SVGAGI. Trimming took 2 bases from V and 5 from J; bases not matched to a gene: 4. This CDR3 region has 16 residues. The CDR3 sequence: CASSYPGTSGTGELFF. CDR3 DNA: TGTGCCAGCAGTTACCCCGGGACTAGCGGAACCGGGGAGCTGTTTTTT.

The chain uses TRBV7-9 and TRBJ1-2; no clear D gene. V was pared by 0 bases and J by 7 bases, with 9 bases between. Germline CDR1 SEHNR, CDR2 FQNEAQ (reference sequence). This CDR3 is 13 amino acids long. The CDR3 sequence is CASSLALTVGYTF. The CDR3 region has the DNA TGTGCCAGCAGCTTAGCTTTAACAGTTGGCTACACCTTC.

The genes are TRBV7-9 and TRBJ2-7; D may be TRBD1 (6 bases). The CDR3 totals 13 residues. The V and J ends lost 8 bases and 0 bases respectively, with 11 bases between them. In germline, CDR1 is SEHNR, CDR2 FQNEAQ (reference sequence). The CDR3 nucleotides read TGTGCCAGCTGCCCAGGGGCCTCCTACGAGCAGTACTTC. This sequence encodes CASCPGASYEQYF.

In DNA, the CDR3 is TGTGCCTGGAGTGTTAGCGGGTACTACGAGCAGTACTTC. Amino acid sequence: CAWSVSGYYEQYF. The rearrangement uses TRBV30 and TRBJ2-7; 7 bases are shared with TRBD2. Germline CDR1 GTSNPN, CDR2 SVGIG (reference sequence). The CDR3 consists of 13 residues. After removal of 0 bases from V and 3 bases from J, the junction contained 2 bases not matched to a gene.

The J gene is TRBJ2-7, the V gene TRBV21-1; TRBD2 is the table's D call and was not checked against the DNA. TRBV21-1 is marked as a pseudogene. The length of the CDR3 is 17 residues. CDR3 sequence (DNA): TGTGCCAGCAGCAAAGAAAGCTCCAAAATTAAAACCTACGAGCAGTACTTC. It yields the protein CASSKESSKIKTYEQYF.

This clone was observed a single time. A junction boundary mismatches the germline segment, possibly from a read error. For the CDR3, the DNA is TGTGCCAGCAGCGTACAGGCGGGAGTTTCCCACGAGCAGTGCTTC. This codes for CASSVQAGVSHEQCF. The chain couples TRBV7-9 to TRBJ2-7; TRBD2 agrees at 7 bases. The CDR3 spans 15 residues. CDR1 and CDR2 (germline): SEHNR, FQNEAQ (reference sequence).

The chain combines TRBV19 with TRBJ2-5; D is possibly TRBD2 (5 bases). Per the germline V gene, CDR1 is LNHDA and CDR2 is SQIVND (reference sequence). This CDR3 region has 14 residues. Trimming cost V 4 bases and J 4 bases, with 13 bases left between them. DNA of the CDR3: TGTGCCAGTAGTAGTTTGGAGGAGGCAGAGACCCAGTACTTC. Protein product: CASSSLEEAETQYF.

CDR3 in amino acids: CASTLGQGYRYEQYF. CDR3 sequence (DNA): TGTGCCAGCACCCTAGGACAGGGGTACCGCTACGAGCAGTACTTC. The chain links TRBV6-5 to TRBJ2-7, with TRBD1 identical over 9 bases. The germline gives CDR1 MNHEY, CDR2 SVGAGI. Germline trimming cut 7 bases from V and 3 bases from J; bases unmatched to any gene: 10. CDR3 size: 15 residues.

The chain links TRBV30 to TRBJ2-3, with D unresolved. Germline CDR1 reads GTSNPN; CDR2 reads SVGIG (reference sequence). The CDR3 runs 12 residues. V was cut by 3 bases and J by 2 bases, with 6 bases left in between. CDR3 loop: CAWSLNTDTQYF. CDR3 DNA sequence: TGTGCCTGGAGCCTTAACACAGATACGCAGTATTTT.

The V call is TRBV11-2, the J call TRBJ2-7; no clear D. CDR1 and CDR2 from the germline V gene are SGHAT and FQNNGV. The CDR3 contains 13 residues. V was pared by 0 bases and J by 5 bases, with 8 bases between. CDR3 nucleotides: TGTGCCAGCAGCTTAGAGGCCCCCCACGAGCAGTACTTC. Protein: CASSLEAPHEQYF.

The chain has TRBV2 and TRBJ2-2, with D possibly being TRBD2 (6 bases). Germline V lookup: CDR1 SNHLY, CDR2 FYNNEI. CDR3 length equals 15 residues. The germline V and J ends were trimmed by 10 bases and 0 bases, with 15 bases remaining between them. CDR3 sequence: CATLREVTNTGELFF. CDR3 bases: TGTGCCACATTGAGGGAGGTCACGAACACCGGGGAGCTGTTTTTT.

V and J are TRBV29-1 and TRBJ2-1; 11 bases line up with TRBD2. V lost 7 bases to trimming and J lost 5 bases; unmatched junction nucleotides: 4. The CDR3 sequence is 13 residues long. The germline V gene encodes CDR1 SQVTM and CDR2 ANQGSEA. The CDR3 region is CSASGLADNEQFF. DNA of the CDR3: TGCAGCGCCTCGGGACTAGCGGACAATGAGCAGTTCTTC.

The chain links TRBV30 to TRBJ2-5, with a possible D match to TRBD1 (6 bases). Germline V gene data show CDR1 as GTSNPN and CDR2 as SVGIG (reference sequence). The CDR3 has 13 residues. V was shortened by 4 bases and J by 5 bases, with 14 bases between the two germline ends. The CDR3 DNA follows: TGTGCCTGGACCGAGACAGGTTCGGAGACCCAGTACTTC. Amino acid sequence: CAWTETGSETQYF.

This clone was seen just once. Other nucleotide sequences in the sample specify the same CDR3. The rearrangement joins TRBV5-1 to TRBJ1-1; D unresolved. Trimming pared 0 bases from V and 2 bases from J, leaving 8 bases between. The CDR3 contains 14 residues. CDR1 and CDR2 (germline): SGHRS, YFSETQ. The CDR3 here is CASSLDRGNTEAFF. CDR3 bases: TGCGCCAGCAGCTTGGACCGGGGAAACACTGAAGCTTTCTTT.

The V gene is TRBV18, the J gene TRBJ2-1, with 8 bases aligning to TRBD1. The germline CDR1 and CDR2 sequences are KGHSH and LQKENI. The junction had 9 bases not matched to a gene; V was cut back by 2 bases and J by 0 bases. The CDR3 has 18 residues. CDR3 loop: CASSPAGGQVSSYNEQFF. Written as DNA, the CDR3 is TGTGCCAGCTCACCAGCCGGGGGACAGGTCAGCTCCTACAATGAGCAGTTCTTC.

This chain joins TRBV6-4 and TRBJ1-2, with TRBD1 as a possible D gene (5 bases). This CDR3 comprises 14 residues. Germline CDR1 and CDR2: MRHNA and SNTAGT. V was shortened by 0 bases and J by 8 bases, with 13 bases between the two germline ends. The CDR3 protein is CASSDSEGVRGYTF. DNA of the CDR3: TGTGCCAGCAGTGACTCGGAAGGGGTTCGGGGCTACACCTTC.

The chain couples TRBV6-6 to TRBJ1-4; D possibly corresponds to TRBD1 (5 bases). Between the trimmed V and J ends, which lost 10 bases and 0 bases, there was a span of 15 bases. The CDR3 sequence is 15 residues long. Germline lookup yields CDR1 MNHNY and CDR2 SVGAGI (reference sequence). CDR3 sequence: CATLLQGTTNEKLFF. CDR3 nucleotide sequence: TGTGCCACTCTCCTCCAGGGAACAACTAATGAAAAACTGTTTTTT.

The gene calls are TRBV18 and TRBJ2-7; 8 nucleotides align to TRBD1. The CDR3 extends over 15 amino acids. Germline-derived CDR1 and CDR2 are KGHSH and LQKENI. The V segment lost 6 bases and the J segment 0 bases; nucleotides outside the gene matches: 7. The CDR3 DNA is TGTGCCAGCTCTCCCGGGACAGGTGACTCCTACGAGCAGTACTTC. Its protein product is CASSPGTGDSYEQYF.

This clone was seen a single time. The chain uses TRBV25-1 and TRBJ1-1; the D is unclear. The CDR3 length is 15 residues. V lost 0 bases, J lost 7 bases, and 15 bases lay in between. Germline V lookup: CDR1 MGHDK, CDR2 SYGVNS. CDR3 loop: CASSEYLGAGGEAFF. For the CDR3, the DNA is TGTGCCAGCAGTGAATATCTAGGTGCAGGAGGTGAAGCTTTCTTT.

The chain carries TRBV10-3 and TRBJ1-2, with a weak D call TRBD1 (5 bases). The CDR3 loop spans 15 amino acids. V lost 10 bases and J lost 0, with 18 bases in between. Germline V gives CDR1 ENHRY, CDR2 SYGVKD. Here the CDR3 DNA reads TGTGCCACCTCGCCAGGGAGGGAGGCTAACTATGGCTACACCTTC. Encoded protein: CATSPGREANYGYTF.

J is TRBJ1-3 and V is TRBV2; TRBD1 matches at 8 bases. Germline V gives CDR1 SNHLY, CDR2 FYNNEI. With 10 bases clipped from V and 4 bases from J, the junction kept 3 bases outside the gene matches. There are 12 residues in the CDR3. Here the CDR3 DNA reads TGTGCCATTGGGACAGGAGGAAACACCATATATTTT. Amino acids: CAIGTGGNTIYF.

This clone was detected once. The chain recombines TRBV19 with TRBJ2-2; tentatively, D is TRBD2 (5 bases). Germline values: CDR1 LNHDA, CDR2 SQIVND (reference sequence). V lost 4 bases and J lost 6, with 6 bases in between. The CDR3 sequence is 12 residues long. CDR3 coding DNA: TGTGCCAGTAGTAGGGAGTCCGGGGAGCTGTTTTTT. This gives the protein CASSRESGELFF.

The CDR3 DNA reads TGTGCCAGCCGTCTGGGGGCGTCCGAGGAGACCCAGTACTTC. Its protein product is CASRLGASEETQYF. The chain combines TRBV19 with TRBJ2-5, with a weak D call TRBD1 (6 bases). The CDR3 totals 14 residues. Trimming took off 9 bases at V and 5 bases at J, with 19 bases between the two ends. CDR1 and CDR2 from the germline V gene are LNHDA and SQIVND (reference sequence). The full variable domain, with the rest looked up from reference TRBV19 and TRBJ2-5, is DGGITQSPKYLFRKEGQNVTLSCEQNLNHDAMYWYRQDPGQGLRLIYYSQIVNDFQKGDIAEGYSVSREKKESFPLTVTSAQKNPTAFYLCASRLGASEETQYFGPGTRLLVL.